The 20 T cell receptor beta chains reported below all come from one sample, sequenced in a study of OX40 agonist ivuxolimab in advanced cancers. Using immunoSEQ multiplex PCR, the repertoire was profiled, and TCRdb retains in-frame clones only, with some absent. This table has about 73,000 clones, 85% to 90% appearing once. Sequencing used CD4+ or CD8+ T cells sorted from blood, obtained in a trial of the OX40 agonist ivuxolimab. These receptors were obtained from an adult with an advanced solid tumor such as melanoma, head and neck, liver or kidney cancer.

This clone showed up just once. The chain carries TRBV7-3 and TRBJ2-5; D may be TRBD1 or TRBD2 (5 bases each). V lost 5 bases and J lost 0, with 13 bases in between. Per the germline V gene, CDR1 is SGHTA and CDR2 is FQGTGA. The CDR3 contains 15 residues. CDR3 sequence (DNA): TGTGCCAGCAGCCCCGGGACCAAGTACCAAGAGACCCAGTACTTC. It yields the protein CASSPGTKYQETQYF.

The J gene is TRBJ2-3, the V gene TRBV5-1; 7 nucleotides agree with TRBD2. Germline V CDR1 and CDR2: SGHRS, YFSETQ. V gave up 0 bases and J gave up 0 bases; unmatched junction bases: 1. This CDR3 has 15 amino acids. CDR3: CASSLASGSTDTQYF. The CDR3 nucleotides are TGCGCCAGCAGCTTGGCTAGCGGTAGCACAGATACGCAGTATTTT.

CDR3 loop: CASSFRRGLAKNIQYF. CDR3 nucleotides: TGTGCCAGCAGTTTCCGGCGAGGGCTAGCCAAAAACATTCAGTACTTC. V and J are TRBV28 and TRBJ2-4, with a tentative D call TRBD2 (5 bases). Trimming shortened V by 3 bases and J by 0 bases, and 12 bases separated the two germline ends. The CDR3 totals 16 residues. CDR1 is MDHEN and CDR2 is SYDVKM in the germline V gene.

This clone showed up just a few times. J is TRBJ1-1 and V is TRBV2; the D gene is possibly TRBD1 (6 bases). Trimming left V 0 bases short and J 1 base short, with 9 bases between. Germline V gives CDR1 SNHLY, CDR2 FYNNEI. This CDR3 comprises 15 residues. The chain's CDR3 is CASSEAGAGNTEAFF. As DNA, the CDR3 is TGTGCCAGCAGTGAAGCGGGGGCAGGGAACACTGAAGCTTTCTTT.

V usage is TRBV7-6 and J usage is TRBJ2-7; 12 bases agree with TRBD2. The CDR3 runs 18 residues. Germline loops: CDR1 SGHVS, CDR2 FNYEAQ. With 0 bases clipped from V and 2 bases from J, the junction kept 8 bases outside the gene matches. CDR3 in DNA: TGTGCCAGCAGCTTAGCGGTGGCTAGCGGGAGGGCCCCCTACGAGCAGTACTTC. It translates to CASSLAVASGRAPYEQYF.

Worth noting for this clone: In the same sample, other DNA sequences code for this CDR3. The chain links TRBV7-3 to TRBJ2-5; TRBD2 agrees at 9 bases. V lost 5 bases, J lost 4 bases, and 8 bases stayed unmatched. Germline V gene data show CDR1 as SGHTA and CDR2 as FQGTGA. The CDR3 covers 15 residues. CDR3 region: CASSQGSGSGETQYF. The CDR3, as DNA: TGTGCCAGCAGCCAAGGTAGCGGGAGTGGAGAGACCCAGTACTTC.

The chain links TRBV27 to TRBJ1-2; no reliable D call. V gave up 0 bases and J gave up 4 bases, with 15 bases separating them. This CDR3 is 16 amino acids long. The germline V gene encodes CDR1 MNHEY and CDR2 SMNVEV (reference sequence). CDR3 DNA sequence: TGTGCCAGCAGTTTATCCAGCAGTCCACACGCCTATGGCTACACCTTC. It codes for CASSLSSSPHAYGYTF.

This chain connects TRBV5-1 to TRBJ2-6; 7 bases are shared with TRBD1. Per the germline V gene, CDR1 is SGHRS and CDR2 is YFSETQ. Trimming removed 0 bases from V and 2 bases from J; junction bases left unmatched: 8. This CDR3 has 18 residues. The CDR3 DNA follows: TGCGCCAGCAGCTTGGCCGGGCAGGGGGTCCCTGGGGCCAACGTCCTGACTTTC. This encodes CASSLAGQGVPGANVLTF.

This chain connects TRBV2 to TRBJ2-7, with unresolved D. V was shortened by 7 bases and J by 0 bases, with 16 bases between the two germline ends. The CDR3 contains 15 residues. Germline lookup yields CDR1 SNHLY and CDR2 FYNNEI. The CDR3 sequence is CASIFTGFGSYEQYF. CDR3 nucleotides: TGTGCCAGCATTTTCACGGGTTTTGGCTCCTACGAGCAGTACTTC.

This clone was seen just once. CDR3 nucleotide sequence: TGCGCCAGCACTCCCGGGGGACAGGCGGCAAGGGAGCAGTACTTC. Its translation is CASTPGGQAAREQYF. The chain joins TRBV5-1 to TRBJ2-7, with 8 bases matching TRBD1. This CDR3 has 15 amino acids. V lost 6 bases to trimming and J lost 7 bases; unmatched junction nucleotides: 15. Germline assignment: CDR1 SGHRS and CDR2 YFSETQ. Drawing the rest from reference TRBV5-1 and TRBJ2-7, the complete variable domain is KAGVTQTPRYLIKTRGQQVTLSCSPISGHRSVSWYQQTPGQGLQFLFEYFSETQRNKGNFPGRFSGRQFSNSRSEMNVSTLELGDSALYLCASTPGGQAAREQYFGPGTRLTVT.

The chain joins TRBV19 to TRBJ2-7; no clear D. V lost 2 bases and J 3 bases, leaving 8 bases between the germline ends. The CDR3 is 13 amino acids. Germline CDR1 reads LNHDA; CDR2 reads SQIVND (reference sequence). The CDR3 DNA follows: TGTGCCAGTAGTATAAAGGTCTACTACGAGCAGTACTTC. Translated, it gives CASSIKVYYEQYF.

The rearrangement links TRBV28 to TRBJ2-5; 9 nucleotides match TRBD2. The CDR3 is 12 amino acids. Trimming cost V 4 bases and J 7 bases; bases outside gene matches: 1. Per the germline V gene, CDR1 is MDHEN and CDR2 is SYDVKM. CDR3 nucleotides: TGTGCCAGCAGTTGGCGGGGGGGGACCCAGTACTTC. This translates into CASSWRGGTQYF. Variable domain in full (rest from reference TRBV28 and TRBJ2-5): DVKVTQSSRYLVKRTGEKVFLECVQDMDHENMFWYRQDPGLGLRLIYFSYDVKMKEKGDIPEGYSVSREKKERFSLILESASTNQTSMYLCASSWRGGTQYFGPGTRLLVL.

The chain is built from TRBV30 and TRBJ1-4; D not resolved. Looked up from germline, CDR1 is GTSNPN and CDR2 is SVGIG (reference sequence). This CDR3 is 13 amino acids long. Trimming took 0 bases from V and 7 from J, leaving 9 bases between them. The CDR3 bases are TGTGCCTGGAGTGTACTCGGGCTTGAAAAACTGTTTTTT. This encodes CAWSVLGLEKLFF.

The genes are TRBV2 and TRBJ2-7; D not resolved. Germline V gives CDR1 SNHLY, CDR2 FYNNEI. V was trimmed by 2 bases and J by 4 bases, leaving 18 bases between them. The CDR3 consists of 16 residues. CDR3: CASSEPGRVLVYEQYF. The DNA of the CDR3 is TGTGCCAGCAGTGAACCCGGACGGGTTTTAGTGTACGAGCAGTACTTC.

This clone was found once. This chain links TRBV5-4 with TRBJ2-5; D remains unclear. Trimming removed 0 bases from V and 4 bases from J, with 13 bases in between. The CDR3 spans 15 residues. Germline V gene lookup returns CDR1 SGHNT and CDR2 YYREEE (reference sequence). The CDR3 nucleotides read TGTGCCAGCAGCTTGGATGGCCGATGGGGAGAGACCCAGTACTTC. Translation gives CASSLDGRWGETQYF.

The chain employs TRBV9 and TRBJ2-1; D gene ambiguous. V was shortened by 0 bases and J by 3 bases, with 13 bases between the two germline ends. CDR1 and CDR2 from the germline V gene are SGDLS and YYNGEE. The CDR3 length is 16 residues. For the CDR3, the DNA is TGTGCCAGCAGCGTAGGCGGTGTCGGCTTCTACAATGAGCAGTTCTTC. This codes for CASSVGGVGFYNEQFF.

This clone was seen a single time. V usage is TRBV5-1 and J usage is TRBJ2-2; D possibly corresponds to TRBD1 (6 bases). Trimming stripped 7 bases from V and 7 bases from J, with 17 bases between. From germline, CDR1 is SGHRS and CDR2 YFSETQ. This CDR3 contains 14 residues. The CDR3 nucleotides are TGCGCCAGCGGATACAGGGAAACAGGCGGGGAGCTGTTTTTT. Translation: CASGYRETGGELFF.

The rearrangement joins TRBV10-1 to TRBJ2-5; D gene unclear. The V end lost 2 bases, the J end lost 5 bases, and 15 bases lay between the germline ends. The CDR3 is 15 amino acids. CDR1 and CDR2 (germline): WNHNN, SYGVQD (reference sequence). The CDR3 reads CASSEELPPMETQYF. DNA of the CDR3: TGCGCCAGCAGTGAGGAATTGCCGCCCATGGAGACCCAGTACTTC.

The V gene is TRBV4-2, the J gene TRBJ2-1, with D perhaps TRBD1 (6 bases). The germline V and J ends were trimmed by 0 bases and 0 bases, with 15 bases remaining between them. The CDR3 totals 18 residues. Germline CDR1 and CDR2: LGHNA and YNFKEQ. The CDR3 bases are TGTGCCAGCAGCCAAGACCGTACGACAGGAAGCTCCTACAATGAGCAGTTCTTC. It codes for CASSQDRTTGSSYNEQFF.

The chain has TRBV7-9 and TRBJ1-5; unclear D gene. The CDR3 runs to 13 residues. CDR1 is SEHNR, CDR2 FQNEAQ, per germline (reference sequence). Deletions cut 0 bases from V and 0 bases from J, with 0 bases between. CDR3 sequence: CASSLASNQPQHF. CDR3 DNA sequence: TGTGCCAGCAGCTTAGCTAGCAATCAGCCCCAGCATTTT.